The 21 T cell receptor beta chains below come from one sample, sequenced in a study of cytomegalovirus exposure and HLA in healthy donors. The PCR had 60 Vbeta and 13 Jbeta primers. Sequencing used immunoSEQ multiplex PCR; TCRdb keeps in-frame clones, though not all of them. The repertoire includes about 180,000 clones, 77% of them detected once, and roughly 1.5% sits in the top ten. Sequencing was carried out using PBMCs. These receptors were taken from a man aged 18 to 30 in good health and CMV-seronegative.

The rearrangement uses TRBV15 and TRBJ2-1; D possibly corresponds to TRBD2 (6 bases). This CDR3 is built from 16 residues. Germline V gene lookup returns CDR1 LNHNV and CDR2 YYDKDF (reference sequence). V dropped 0 bases and J dropped 4 bases, with 13 bases sitting between them. The CDR3 sequence is CATSRELAQTYNEQFF. CDR3 nucleotide sequence: TGTGCCACCAGCAGAGAGCTAGCGCAGACGTACAATGAGCAGTTCTTC.

The genes are TRBV15 and TRBJ1-1; D possibly corresponds to TRBD1 (5 bases). Germline V CDR1 and CDR2: LNHNV, YYDKDF (reference sequence). V lost 4 bases, J lost 5 bases, and 8 bases lay in between. This CDR3 comprises 12 residues. The CDR3 spells CATSNRGTEAFF. In DNA form, the CDR3 reads TGTGCCACCAGCAATCGGGGGACTGAAGCTTTCTTT.

CDR3 in DNA: TGCAGCGTCTCCGACACCTACAATGAGCAGTTCTTC. As protein: CSVSDTYNEQFF. The rearrangement links TRBV29-1 to TRBJ2-1; D uncertain. V lost 6 bases to trimming and J lost 2 bases, with 8 bases between them. The CDR3 spans 12 residues. From germline, CDR1 is SQVTM and CDR2 ANQGSEA.

The chain employs TRBV6-5 and TRBJ1-1; 8 bases are shared with TRBD1. The trim removed 5 bases at V and 5 bases at J, leaving 7 bases unmatched. Germline assignment: CDR1 MNHEY and CDR2 SVGAGI. The CDR3 spans 14 residues. The CDR3 DNA reads TGTGCCAGCAGTGAACGGACAGGGAAGACTGAAGCTTTCTTT. As protein: CASSERTGKTEAFF.

J is TRBJ2-7 and V is TRBV6-1; maybe TRBD1 (6 bases). Trimming removed 6 bases at V and 9 bases at J, with 21 bases between. CDR1 is MNHNS, CDR2 SASEGT, per germline. The length of the CDR3 is 14 residues. The CDR3 sequence is CASRRWDITRGQYF. The CDR3 bases are TGTGCCAGCAGGCGCTGGGACATCACCAGAGGGCAGTACTTC.

The V gene is TRBV2, the J gene TRBJ2-3; D may be TRBD1 (6 bases). V was clipped by 9 bases and J by 2 bases, with 12 bases between them. The length of the CDR3 is 13 residues. Per the germline V gene, CDR1 is SNHLY and CDR2 is FYNNEI. CDR3: CASHRDNTDTQYF. CDR3 DNA sequence: TGTGCCAGTCACCGGGACAACACAGATACGCAGTATTTT.

The rearrangement joins TRBV10-3 to TRBJ2-1; 7 bases fit TRBD2. The CDR3 is 14 amino acids. Germline V gene lookup returns CDR1 ENHRY and CDR2 SYGVKD. J lost 3 bases, V lost 7 bases, and 6 bases had no gene match. The CDR3 DNA is TGTGCCATCAACCCGGGGGGACTCTACAATGAGCAGTTCTTC. Protein sequence: CAINPGGLYNEQFF.

The chain recombines TRBV4-3 with TRBJ2-1; TRBD2 matches at 15 bases. The J segment lost 7 bases and the V segment lost 4 bases, leaving 8 bases of the junction unmatched. CDR3 length: 17 amino acids. CDR1 is LGHNA, CDR2 YSLEER, per germline. CDR3 loop: CASSPWTSGRAGNEQFF. In DNA, the CDR3 is TGCGCCAGCAGCCCTTGGACTAGCGGGAGGGCCGGGAATGAGCAGTTCTTC.

The genes are TRBV4-3 and TRBJ1-4; the D gene is possibly TRBD1 (5 bases). V gave up 4 bases and J gave up 0 bases, with 15 bases separating them. This CDR3 contains 17 residues. In germline, CDR1 is LGHNA, CDR2 YSLEER. The CDR3 sequence is CASSRFKGAATNEKLFF. In DNA, the CDR3 is TGCGCCAGCAGCCGATTTAAAGGGGCTGCAACTAATGAAAAACTGTTTTTT.

The rearrangement uses TRBV4-3 and TRBJ2-5; 9 bases align to TRBD2. Germline trimming cut 0 bases from V and 5 bases from J; bases unmatched to any gene: 16. Germline V gene data show CDR1 as LGHNA and CDR2 as YSLEER. The CDR3 length is 19 residues. CDR3 bases: TGCGCCAGCAGCCAAGAAGTAAGGCAGGCGGGGGGGCCGGGGGAGACCCAGTACTTC. Its protein product is CASSQEVRQAGGPGETQYF.

This clone is a singleton in its sample. The chain uses TRBV18 and TRBJ1-4, with D maybe TRBD1 (6 bases). V was trimmed by 0 bases and J by 5 bases, leaving 13 bases between them. Germline CDR1 KGHSH, CDR2 LQKENI. The CDR3 consists of 16 residues. CDR3 sequence reads: CASSPPGTRTNEKLFF. The CDR3 coding sequence is TGTGCCAGCTCACCACCCGGGACACGGACGAATGAAAAACTGTTTTTT.

The rearrangement links TRBV11-2 to TRBJ1-5; no clear D gene. Trimming removed 2 bases at V and 5 bases at J, with 7 bases between. The CDR3 covers 13 residues. Looked up from germline, CDR1 is SGHAT and CDR2 is FQNNGV. CDR3 residues: CASSLIADQPQHF. DNA of the CDR3: TGTGCCAGCAGCTTAATCGCAGATCAGCCCCAGCATTTT.

The chain carries TRBV19 and TRBJ1-1; perhaps TRBD1 as D (6 bases). The V gene lost 6 bases and the J gene lost 5 bases, with 13 bases spanning the gap. The CDR3 totals 13 residues. The germline V gene has CDR1 LNHDA and CDR2 SQIVND (reference sequence). The CDR3 loop is CASSLNRDTEAFF. DNA of the CDR3: TGTGCCAGTAGCCTCAACAGGGATACTGAAGCTTTCTTT. Looking up the rest from reference TRBV19 and TRBJ1-1 gives the full variable domain: DGGITQSPKYLFRKEGQNVTLSCEQNLNHDAMYWYRQDPGQGLRLIYYSQIVNDFQKGDIAEGYSVSREKKESFPLTVTSAQKNPTAFYLCASSLNRDTEAFFGQGTRLTVV.

The V and J genes are TRBV7-2 and TRBJ2-1; 8 bases are a match to TRBD2. The V and J ends lost 1 base and 7 bases, in that order; junction bases with no gene match: 6. Per the germline V gene, CDR1 is SGHTA and CDR2 is FQGNSA. CDR3 length: 15 residues. CDR3 sequence: CASSLEPAGGNEQFF. For the CDR3, the DNA is TGTGCCAGCAGCTTAGAACCGGCGGGGGGAAATGAGCAGTTCTTC.

The chain combines TRBV7-9 with TRBJ2-3; D perhaps matches TRBD1 (6 bases). Germline V gene data show CDR1 as SEHNR and CDR2 as FQNEAQ (reference sequence). V was clipped by 5 bases and J by 5 bases, with 14 bases between them. The CDR3 extends over 14 amino acids. The CDR3 nucleotides are TGTGCCAGCAGCCCACAAGGGACACAAGATACGCAGTATTTT. Translated, it gives CASSPQGTQDTQYF.

V and J are TRBV5-4 and TRBJ1-2; D is uncertain. The CDR3 consists of 15 residues. CDR1 SGHNT and CDR2 YYREEE come from the germline V gene (reference sequence). V lost 0 bases and J lost 0, with 9 bases in between. The chain's CDR3 is CASSLGLQANYGYTF. The CDR3 DNA reads TGTGCCAGCAGCTTGGGACTACAAGCTAACTATGGCTACACCTTC. Full variable domain (remainder filled in from reference TRBV5-4 and TRBJ1-2): ETGVTQSPTHLIKTRGQQVTLRCSSQSGHNTVSWYQQALGQGPQFIFQYYREEENGRGNFPPRFSGLQFPNYSSELNVNALELDDSALYLCASSLGLQANYGYTFGSGTRLTVV.

The chain employs TRBV11-3 and TRBJ2-1; the match to TRBD2 covers 7 bases. V dropped 5 bases and J dropped 4; count of bases not matched to a gene: 8. Germline V lookup: CDR1 SGHNT, CDR2 YENEEA. This CDR3 is 15 amino acids long. This CDR3 reads CASSPRTSRYNEQFF. The CDR3 coding sequence is TGTGCCAGCAGCCCCAGGACTAGTAGGTACAATGAGCAGTTCTTC.

There are a few counts of this clone. J is TRBJ2-1 and V is TRBV11-2; 11 nucleotides match TRBD2. Looked up from germline, CDR1 is SGHAT and CDR2 is FQNNGV. CDR3 length: 15 amino acids. With V trimmed by 5 bases and J by 5 bases, 5 bases remained unmatched. CDR3 sequence: CASSHSGRGDNEQFF. CDR3 nucleotides: TGTGCCAGCAGCCATAGCGGGAGGGGGGACAATGAGCAGTTCTTC. Full variable domain (remainder filled in from reference TRBV11-2 and TRBJ2-1): EAGVAQSPRYKIIEKRQSVAFWCNPISGHATLYWYQQILGQGPKLLIQFQNNGVVDDSQLPKDRFSAERLKGVDSTLKIQPAKLEDSAVYLCASSHSGRGDNEQFFGPGTRLTVL.

This clone showed up just a few times. The rearrangement links TRBV5-4 to TRBJ2-7; D uncertain. The CDR3 loop spans 11 amino acids. Germline CDR1 is SGHNT and CDR2 is YYREEE (reference sequence). V lost 5 bases and J 6 bases, leaving 9 bases between the germline ends. The CDR3 spells CASRQRCEQYF. CDR3 DNA: TGTGCCAGCAGGCAGCGTTGCGAGCAGTACTTC.

V gene TRBV9 combines with J gene TRBJ1-5; D unresolved. Germline CDR1 is SGDLS and CDR2 is YYNGEE. V was clipped by 4 bases and J by 3 bases, with 17 bases between them. CDR3 length equals 16 residues. Here the CDR3 DNA reads TGTGCCAGCAGCCCAACAGACGGTTTAGACAATCAGCCCCAGCATTTT. It yields the protein CASSPTDGLDNQPQHF. Together with reference TRBV9 and TRBJ1-5, the CDR3 gives the full variable domain: DSGVTQTPKHLITATGQRVTLRCSPRSGDLSVYWYQQSLDQGLQFLIQYYNGEERAKGNILERFSAQQFPDLHSELNLSSLELGDSALYFCASSPTDGLDNQPQHFGDGTRLSIL.

V is TRBV23-1 and J is TRBJ2-7; 13 positions agree with TRBD2. TRBV23-1 is an ORF, and what it does is uncertain. Trimming removed 6 bases from V and 0 bases from J; junction bases left unmatched: 8. The CDR3 extends over 17 amino acids. CDR3 sequence: CASSRKGTSGASYEQYF. As DNA, the CDR3 is TGCGCCAGCAGCCGAAAAGGGACTAGCGGGGCCTCCTACGAGCAGTACTTC.